This TCR beta chain derives from a study of cytomegalovirus exposure and HLA in healthy donors (dated by TCRdb to 2017 to 2019). Describing the broader study: According to an earlier analysis of a few hundred of the donors, about 170 million T cells yielded some 110 million unique TCR beta sequences and 276 Gb of sequence data. Around 300 gigabases of sequencing data and tens of millions of unique TCR sequences were included in an early release covering about 700 HLA-typed donors. Of the roughly 390 genotyped donors, approximately 83% fell in the genetic ancestry cluster associated with self-reported Caucasian donors. Among several hundred genotyped donors of the cohort, an average of around 240,000 unique TCR beta nucleotide sequences was sequenced per donor, of which about 19% were non-productive. Donor age, sex, ethnicity and CMV serostatus were compiled alongside the repertoire data. In a later analysis, previously published TCR beta repertoires from roughly 710 donors were re-analyzed and high-resolution HLA genotyping was added so that TCR occurrence patterns could be studied. Besides the first cohort of about 730 subjects, a separate validation cohort made up of some 110 different subjects was used. A handful of DR-DQ haplotypes were handled as single units for association and clustering because linkage in the cohort was strong. All discovery cohort repertoires had been generated using a single sequencing platform. To predict cytomegalovirus infection status, the study combined high-throughput TCR immunosequencing, statistical association of individual TCRs with disease status, and machine learning. A later genetic analysis took genome-wide SNP genotypes for about 55% of the roughly 670 donors and used that subset as a discovery cohort. Rather than drawing on any new phenotypic data, the later analysis identified candidate immune exposures from TCR beta sequences and the way those sequences occurred across donors. The T cell repertoires of 550 to 850 subjects were profiled by immunosequencing and related to cytomegalovirus serostatus. Typing coverage varied by locus: roughly 629-630 donors for A, B, C, DRB1 and DQB1; approximately 520 for DQA1; more than 600 for DPA1; more than 450 for DPB1. To decide whether each TCR beta V gene segment behaved as functional or pseudogenic, an earlier analysis of 587 of the donors relied on high-throughput TCR beta sequencing. HLA typing covered class I and class II loci at four-digit resolution. The aim of the study was to test whether cataloging public T cell receptors could identify signatures of past pathogen exposure.

In total, over 600 healthy bone marrow donors made up the cohort. Cohort members were all nominally healthy when sampled, although unrecorded immune exposures were likely present. The donor was CMV seropositive and belonged to the group of 250 to 300 seropositive cohort members. A peripheral blood sample was provided by each donor, and peripheral blood mononuclear cells were used for TCR beta sequencing. Genomic DNA extraction from the blood cell samples was performed with the Qiagen DNeasy Blood Extraction Kit. The full study reports these points: In both the original and validation cohorts, the classifier was reported to diagnose cytomegalovirus status with high specificity and sensitivity. Broadly in line with IMGT annotations, most TCR beta V segments showed up in productive rearrangements about 90% or about 30% of the time in an earlier analysis of approximately 600 of the donors. Compared with equally common non-associated chains, HLA-associated TCR beta chains in a later analysis were more clonally expanded and had lower generation probabilities. Roughly 17 rarely observed V segments, including chromosome 9 orphons, were excluded from the earlier analysis of several hundred of the donors because counts were too low. In a later analysis, TCR association rates were found to vary across HLA loci, with the most associated TCRs seen for DRB1 alleles and the fewest for HLA-C alleles. A later analysis found that most CMV-associated TCR beta chains appeared HLA-restricted, with HLA associations seemingly driven largely by CMV exposure. In vitro tests confirmed that a few of the cytomegalovirus-associated TCR beta chains recognize cytomegalovirus antigens. Because HLA typing was missing for some donors at each locus, association tests included only the typed subset. V-gene and J-gene trimming of TCR beta chains was associated with a missense DCLRE1C variant in a later genetic analysis, and the association was replicated in an independent cohort. A group of highly shared sequence variants was considered likely to be a technical artifact of the sequencing pipeline. In a later genetic analysis, fewer N-insertions in productive TCRs were reported among donors in an Asian-associated ancestry cluster than the roughly 700-donor mean. Some IMGT-functional V segments, including TRBV6-2 and TRBV6-3, could not be told apart with the 87-base-pair reads, so those segments were excluded. In this cohort, only TCR beta chains were sequenced, and detectable features were limited by the absence of alpha or paired-chain data. A further reported finding was that TCR beta sequences accurately predicted the HLA-A and HLA-B alleles for most subjects in the first cohort. Correlated functional status among segregating V segments might be attributable to linkage disequilibrium, but an unknown experimental factor could not be ruled out. According to the authors, the approach could potentially be generalized to other disease states and immunological phenotypes. Presence/absence analyses assumed roughly uniform sequencing depth across donors, an assumption that may not hold. When HLA alleles, especially DR and DQ, strongly co-occurred, attributing TCR associations to individual alleles was difficult. Across donors, most TCR sequences were observed very rarely, whereas some public TCRs were present in many individuals. For the cohort, immune exposure information was limited to CMV serostatus. In a later analysis, several top co-occurrence clusters were reported to appear linked to parvovirus B19, influenza, CMV and Epstein-Barr virus. At a false discovery rate of 0.05, a later analysis linked fewer than 20,000 TCR beta sequences to specific HLA alleles. In the study, around 150 TCR beta chains were listed as associated with cytomegalovirus.

The sample holds a few counts of this clone. The clone's antigen remains unknown. Base quality data are lacking; no much larger clone is found one base away. CDR1 is given as MNHNS and CDR2 as SASEGT, both from the germline V gene. The CDR3 starts with the cysteine, ends with the phenylalanine, and has 18 residues. Only the CDR3 DNA stays, 54 bases, in frame from base 1. V loses 2 bases of germline sequence and J loses 6 bases, and the interval between the two ends is 26 bases. Library preparation employed the immunoSEQ multiplex PCR assay. The multiplex PCR relied on a mix of 60 forward primers for TCR Vbeta segments and 13 reverse primers for TCR Jbeta segments. The CDR3 region of rearranged TCR beta genes was amplified from genomic DNA with a multiplex PCR assay. The amplified TCR beta libraries were sequenced on the Illumina HiSeq System as 87-base-pair reads. As for the original processing: A later analysis counted around 72 million unique TCR beta chains across the 700 or so repertoires, and around 9.9 million of these chains were shared by at least two donors. A nearest-neighbor algorithm error-corrected the raw reads and collapsed the reads into unique sequences, merging closely related sequences to remove PCR and sequencing errors. To assign V, D and J gene segments, CDR3 sequences were aligned to IMGT reference sequences. Each retained sequence needed at least a six-nucleotide match to both a V gene segment and a J gene segment. A rearrangement was called productive if the CDR3 had no stop codons and remained in frame with V and J, and every other rearrangement was called non-productive. CDR3 was defined according to IMGT convention as the region running from the second conserved V-encoded cysteine to the conserved J-encoded phenylalanine. Sequences without an unambiguous match to a single V gene segment were excluded from the earlier analysis of about 600 of the donors. An earlier analysis of approximately 590 of the donors called V segments functional above 56.7% productive rearrangements and segregating when the between-donor standard deviation exceeded 5%. To diagnose cytomegalovirus status from the catalog of TCR beta chain sequences, a statistical classification framework was built. In a later analysis, TCR nucleotide sequences were compared against IMGT/GENE-DB human TR gene sequences so that V and J genes could be assigned. Using the TCRdist pipeline, a later analysis assigned CDR3 sequences along with most-parsimonious VDJ recombination scenarios. In a later analysis, each TCR beta chain was defined by its CDR3 amino acid sequence together with its V-gene family, and reads without a unique V-gene family were excluded. In a later analysis, around 650 highly shared, low-generation-probability nucleotide sequences were removed to address suspected cross-contamination and a sequencing artifact. In a later analysis, a clonal expansion index was calculated for each public chain from normalized within-repertoire ranks of inferred template counts. Generation probabilities in a later analysis came from a VDJ recombination model fitted to out-of-frame rearrangements, and those results were checked against IGoR. In a later analysis, TCR-TCR, TCR-HLA and TCR-CMV co-occurrence was scored with hypergeometric tests, and a repertoire-size bias correction was applied to TCR pairs. A later analysis estimated false discovery rates by permuting HLA or CMV assignments 20 times. In a later analysis, co-occurring TCRs were grouped with DBSCAN, and TCRdist sequence similarity was added when clustering was performed within HLA-allele-positive subsets. Co-occurrence clustering excluded repertoires with fewer than 30,000 or more than 120,000 public chains, plus five with anomalous nucleotide sharing. TCRdb retrieved this table from immuneACCESS and kept in-frame rearrangements only. Not all clones are present; in checked studies, unresolved V genes account for under half, and no reason is known for the remainder. The DNA was the basis for D and trimming; V, J and clone size are from that table. The sample contains roughly 180,000 clones, under 90% of them found a single time. Together, the top ten hold under 7.5% of the sample.

The rearranged chain carries TRBV6-1 and TRBJ2-7; TRBD2 could be the D gene, as 6 bases match. Sequencing was done on a sample of PBMCs. The source of this sequence is a man aged 30 to 45 in good health and CMV-seropositive. DNA sequence: TGTGCCAGCAGTGAAAGGAGGCTAGCGCCCATCAACGGAGGCGAGCAGTACTTC. This translates into CASSERRLAPINGGEQYF.